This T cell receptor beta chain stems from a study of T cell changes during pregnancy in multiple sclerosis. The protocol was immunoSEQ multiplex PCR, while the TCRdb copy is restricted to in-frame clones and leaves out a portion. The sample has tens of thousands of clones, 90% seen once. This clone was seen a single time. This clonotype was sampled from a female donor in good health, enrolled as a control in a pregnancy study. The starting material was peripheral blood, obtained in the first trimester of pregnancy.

Written as DNA, the CDR3 is TGTGCCAGCTCACCACTGTCGGACAGGGGACGGTCTGGAAACACCATATATTTT. Protein product: CASSPLSDRGRSGNTIYF. The V and J genes are TRBV18 and TRBJ1-3; TRBD1 matches at 9 bases. CDR1 and CDR2 (germline): KGHSH, LQKENI. The CDR3 is 18 amino acids. V lost 1 base to trimming and J lost 1 base; unmatched junction nucleotides: 8.